This T cell receptor (beta chain) was captured by sequencing in a study of shared clonotypes between healthy human individuals. Findings of the study overall: Generally, naive subsets came out with larger estimated richness than memory subsets.

Template for every sorted-subset replicate PCR totaled about 200 ng DNA, 25,000 to 30,000 T cell genomes. Some clones are missing from TCRdb's copy, which holds only in-frame ones; the method was immunoSEQ multiplex PCR. The sample has around 980,000 clones; 70% to 80% are singletons. Germline V lookup: CDR1 SGHTA, CDR2 FQGNSA. This CDR3 comprises 14 residues. A few counts support this clone. Its antigen remains unidentified. At one end, the junction sequence differs from germline, possibly due to a read error. Each sample came from a Caucasian adult donor living in Nashville, Tennessee. The V and J genes are TRBV7-2 and TRBJ1-4; no firm D call. The TCR originated in a man aged 18 to 30 in good health. Some clones in this sample may be carry-over from other donors' samples. The sample taken for sequencing was memory CD4+ T cells from PBMCs. Subset here: CD45RA-negative fraction. The CDR3 DNA follows: TGTGCCAGCAGCTTAGGGACCCGAAATGGAAAACTGTTTTTT. Its translation: CASSLGTRNGKLFF.